This is a list of T cell receptor beta chains from one sample in a study of blood T cell repertoires in COVID-19. TCRdb's table, derived via immunoSEQ multiplex PCR, lists solely in-frame clones and lacks some. The profile shows about 130,000 clones, about 70% of them singletons. Sequenced material: peripheral blood. The receptor source for this set is a woman aged 70-85 years with acute or convalescent COVID-19. The CDR3 runs from the conserved cysteine through the conserved F or W. The D gene is left open where the match is weak. The size of a clone is reported for some rows only, either as once, few or many, or as a class for expanded clones.

d_call	v_call	clone_size	j_call	cdr3_aa	cdr3_nt
-	TRBV9	few	TRBJ1-1	CASSVVTVNTEAFF	TGTGCCAGCAGCGTAGTGACAGTGAACACTGAAGCTTTCTTT
TRBD2	TRBV5-4	-	TRBJ2-1	CASSLGTRGTHEQFF	TGTGCCAGCAGCTTGGGGACTAGAGGGACCCATGAGCAGTTCTTC
TRBD1	TRBV5-1	-	TRBJ2-7	CASSGDTGEGEQYF	TGCGCCAGCAGCGGGGACACAGGGGAAGGGGAGCAGTACTTC
-	TRBV7-7	-	TRBJ2-1	CASSPAGTRYNEQFF	TGTGCCAGCAGCCCCGCCGGGACTCGTTACAATGAGCAGTTCTTC
TRBD1	TRBV7-9	-	TRBJ1-1	CASSITGGRTEAFF	TGTGCCAGCAGCATTACAGGGGGCAGGACTGAAGCTTTCTTT
-	TRBV5-1	-	TRBJ2-5	CASSLVGLTQETQYF	TGCGCCAGCAGCTTGGTTGGACTTACTCAAGAGACCCAGTACTTC
TRBD1	TRBV11-3	-	TRBJ1-1	CASSPGQGLGDTEAFF	TGTGCCAGCAGCCCGGGACAGGGGTTAGGGGACACTGAAGCTTTCTTT
-	TRBV4-3	-	TRBJ1-1	CASSPAGMNTEAFF	TGCGCCAGCAGCCCCGCGGGGATGAACACTGAAGCTTTCTTT
TRBD1	TRBV30	-	TRBJ2-2	CAWKPKRSNRGPMNTGELFF	TGTGCCTGGAAACCCAAAAGATCCAACAGGGGGCCTATGAACACCGGGGAGCTGTTTTTT
TRBD1	TRBV6-1	once	TRBJ1-5	CASSKGGQGYESLNQPQHF	TGTGCCAGCAGTAAAGGGGGACAGGGCTACGAGAGTCTCAATCAGCCCCAGCATTTT
-	TRBV6-1	-	TRBJ2-3	CASSDPRVADTQYF	TGTGCCAGCAGTGACCCCAGGGTCGCGGATACGCAGTATTTT
-	TRBV28	-	TRBJ1-6	CASSFTNSPLHF	TGTGCCAGCAGTTTCACAAATTCACCCCTCCACTTT
-	TRBV9	few	TRBJ1-1	CASSVGRGLNTEAFF	TGTGCCAGCAGCGTAGGGCGGGGGTTGAACACTGAAGCTTTCTTT
TRBD1	TRBV18	few	TRBJ1-1	CASSTGEVMNTEAFF	TGTGCCAGCTCAACAGGGGAGGTAATGAACACTGAAGCTTTCTTT
TRBD1	TRBV6-5	-	TRBJ1-6	CASTQPGQGNSPLHF	TGTGCCAGCACTCAACCGGGACAGGGAAATTCACCCCTCCACTTT
TRBD1	TRBV5-1	-	TRBJ2-4	CASSTQTGTLNIQYF	TGCGCCAGCAGCACCCAGACAGGGACCCTAAACATTCAGTACTTC
TRBD1	TRBV9	-	TRBJ2-3	CASSASPGQRNTDTQYF	TGTGCCAGCAGCGCATCACCGGGACAGAGAAACACAGATACGCAGTATTTT
-	TRBV10-3	-	TRBJ1-6	CAISSRGSYNSPLHF	TGTGCCATCAGCTCCAGGGGATCCTATAATTCACCCCTCCACTTT
-	TRBV4-3	-	TRBJ1-1	CASSQGRLEAFF	TGCGCCAGCAGCCAGGGGAGGCTAGAAGCTTTCTTT
-	TRBV19	-	TRBJ2-3	CASSTVGGGTDTQYF	TGTGCCAGTAGTACAGTGGGCGGAGGGACAGATACGCAGTATTTT
TRBD1	TRBV7-2	-	TRBJ1-2	CASSLTGGYGYTF	TGTGCCAGCAGCTTAACAGGGGGCTATGGCTACACCTTC
TRBD1	TRBV28	-	TRBJ2-7	CASSSGTEAYEQYF	TGTGCCAGCAGTTCCGGGACAGAGGCCTACGAGCAGTACTTC
TRBD1	TRBV7-9	-	TRBJ1-6	CASSFVTGGSPLHF	TGTGCCAGCAGCTTTGTGACAGGGGGTTCACCCCTCCACTTT
TRBD2	TRBV3-1/TRBV3-2	few	TRBJ2-1	CASSQGPGLAGGDNEQFF	TGTGCCAGCAGCCAAGGCCCCGGACTAGCGGGAGGAGACAATGAGCAGTTCTTC
TRBD1	TRBV7-9	-	TRBJ2-7	CASSLGNRGPYEQYF	TGTGCCAGCAGCTTAGGTAACAGGGGGCCCTACGAGCAGTACTTC
TRBD2	TRBV5-4	-	TRBJ2-7	CASSGTSGTYEQYF	TGTGCCAGCAGCGGAACTAGCGGAACCTACGAGCAGTACTTC
-	TRBV6-5	-	TRBJ2-5	CASSYSPVETQYF	TGTGCCAGCAGTTACTCTCCAGTAGAGACCCAGTACTTC
-	TRBV5-1	-	TRBJ1-1	CASSQEMNTEAFF	TGCGCCAGCTCACAGGAGATGAACACTGAAGCTTTCTTT
-	TRBV7-9	-	TRBJ2-5	CASSLASEGTQYF	TGTGCCAGCAGCTTAGCGAGCGAAGGGACCCAGTACTTC
TRBD2	TRBV5-1	-	TRBJ2-5	CASSPSGNQETQYF	TGCGCCAGCAGCCCCAGCGGGAACCAAGAGACCCAGTACTTC
TRBD2	TRBV7-7	-	TRBJ2-3	CASSRGLAGGDTQYF	TGTGCCAGCAGTCGAGGACTAGCGGGGGGAGATACGCAGTATTTT
TRBD2	TRBV5-5	-	TRBJ2-2	CASSLRLAGYATGELFF	TGTGCCAGCAGCTTAAGACTAGCGGGATACGCCACCGGGGAGCTGTTTTTT
-	TRBV2	once	TRBJ2-3	CASSETGLSTDTQYF	TGTGCCAGCAGTGAAACTGGACTGAGCACAGATACGCAGTATTTT
TRBD1	TRBV9	few	TRBJ1-1	CASSVGTGLMNTEAFF	TGTGCCAGCAGCGTAGGGACAGGGCTCATGAACACTGAAGCTTTCTTT